This T cell receptor (beta chain) was obtained from a study of blood T cell repertoires in COVID-19. Across the whole study: Collection of acute and convalescent COVID-19 samples took place in the United States, Italy and Spain. Sources were T cells, B-cell-depleted T cells, or PBMCs; the material itself was cDNA or gDNA.

Per the germline V gene, CDR1 is SGHRS and CDR2 is YFSETQ. The CDR3 is 14 amino acids. V shed 4 bases and J shed 2 bases, with 13 bases lying between them. The data were produced by immunoSEQ multiplex PCR, yet TCRdb's version contains in-frame clones alone and is incomplete. The data hold 150,000 to 200,000 clones, with 89% observed a single time. Specimen: peripheral blood. The source is a man between 18 and 35 years old who had recovered from COVID-19. This chain uses TRBV5-1 with TRBJ2-7, with D possibly TRBD2 on 6 matching bases. CDR3: CASSATSPTYEQYF. In DNA form, the CDR3 reads TGCGCCAGCAGCGCCACTAGCCCTACCTACGAGCAGTACTTC. Together with reference TRBV5-1 and TRBJ2-7, the CDR3 gives the full variable domain: KAGVTQTPRYLIKTRGQQVTLSCSPISGHRSVSWYQQTPGQGLQFLFEYFSETQRNKGNFPGRFSGRQFSNSRSEMNVSTLELGDSALYLCASSATSPTYEQYFGPGTRLTVT.